Below are 32 T cell receptor beta chains sequenced from a single sample in a study of T cells expressing NK-cell markers. TCRdb reworked the 5' RACE reads into one entry per CDR3 protein, no DNA. The sample has some 600,000 distinct CDR3 sequences. Sequencing was performed on blood T cells: a sorted CD56 or NKG2C T cell subset, CD4+ or CD8+ T cells, or bulk PBMC T cells (not recorded which). Receptor source: a man between 18 and 35 years old in good health.

The chain couples TRBV6-1 to TRBJ2-2; the TCRdb call, TRBD1, lacks DNA for checking. Germline V CDR1 and CDR2: MNHNS, SASEGT. This CDR3 comprises 14 residues. The CDR3 loop is CASGGQGAPGELFF.

This rearrangement joins TRBV12-3 or TRBV12-4 to TRBJ2-1; with no DNA, the TCRdb D assignment of TRBD2 cannot be verified. The CDR3 runs 16 residues. CDR3 residues: CASSLGLAGEQDEQFF.

V and J are TRBV5-5 and TRBJ2-5; the D call from TCRdb, TRBD1, cannot be confirmed without DNA. This CDR3 is 13 amino acids long. Germline V gene lookup returns CDR1 SGHKS and CDR2 YYEKEE (reference sequence). CDR3 protein: CASRKQGQETQYF.

The chain couples TRBV10-3 to TRBJ2-1; the TRBD2 assignment by TCRdb is unverifiable without DNA. The CDR3 consists of 14 residues. CDR1 ENHRY and CDR2 SYGVKD come from the germline V gene. CDR3 in amino acids: CAITMGSGSNEQFF.

V usage is TRBV6-5 and J usage is TRBJ2-2; TCRdb lists TRBD1, though no DNA is available to test this call. Looked up from germline, CDR1 is MNHEY and CDR2 is SVGAGI. The CDR3 runs to 12 residues. The CDR3 loop is CASSLGREELFF.

This chain links TRBV28 with TRBJ2-7; TCRdb indicates TRBD1, and absent DNA this call remains unverified. The CDR3 totals 13 residues. Germline CDR1 is MDHEN and CDR2 is SYDVKM. CDR3 sequence reads: CAITRDRAIEQYF.

This chain joins TRBV12-3 or TRBV12-4 and TRBJ2-1; TCRdb's D gene call, TRBD2, goes unchecked for lack of DNA. This CDR3 is built from 15 residues. The CDR3 sequence: CASSLASGGGSEQFF.

The rearrangement links TRBV7-8 to TRBJ2-2; checking the TCRdb D call of TRBD1 is not possible without DNA. The V gene's germline CDR1 is SGHVS and CDR2 FQNEAQ. The CDR3 spans 14 residues. This CDR3 is CASSKGPPRGELFF. The variable domain in full, with the rest retrieved from reference TRBV7-8 and TRBJ2-2, is GAGVSQSPRYKVAKRGQDVALRCDPISGHVSLFWYQQALGQGPEFLTYFQNEAQLDKSGLPSDRFFAERPEGSVSTLKIQRTQQEDSAVYLCASSKGPPRGELFFGEGSRLTVL.

The chain uses TRBV7-8 and TRBJ2-3; the TCRdb D gene call, TRBD1, has no DNA to confirm it. The CDR3 length is 12 residues. Germline-derived CDR1 and CDR2 are SGHVS and FQNEAQ. CDR3 sequence reads: CASSLGDVTQYF.

This chain links TRBV7-6 with TRBJ2-1; the TCRdb D gene call, TRBD1, has no DNA to confirm it. Germline V CDR1 and CDR2: SGHVS, FNYEAQ. This CDR3 region has 18 residues. The CDR3 is CASSFGRVRDRGQDEQFF.

The chain is built from TRBV4-1 and TRBJ1-4; TCRdb's D call of TRBD1 is untestable without DNA. This CDR3 has 14 amino acids. In germline, CDR1 is MGHRA, CDR2 YSYEKL. CDR3 region: CASSQGARGEKLFF.

The rearrangement links TRBV6-1 to TRBJ2-1; TCRdb gives TRBD2 as the D gene, but with no DNA this cannot be confirmed. This CDR3 has 15 amino acids. Germline loops: CDR1 MNHNS, CDR2 SASEGT. The CDR3: CASSQAAGTRNEQFF.

The chain carries TRBV11-2 and TRBJ1-4; as DNA is missing, the TRBD1 call by TCRdb cannot be tested. CDR3 size: 18 residues. The V gene's germline CDR1 is SGHAT and CDR2 FQNNGV. The CDR3 region is CASCQTGQGIATNEKLFF.

This sequence joins TRBV27 and TRBJ2-5. The CDR3 sequence is 11 residues long. Germline V gene lookup returns CDR1 MNHEY and CDR2 SMNVEV (reference sequence). This chain's CDR3 is CARTSEETQYF.

The V and J genes are TRBV7-9 and TRBJ1-4; TCRdb calls TRBD1, which cannot be checked without DNA. The CDR3 is 15 residues long. Germline V lookup: CDR1 SEHNR, CDR2 FQNEAQ (reference sequence). CDR3 residues: CASSPLDRGSEKLFF. Using reference TRBV7-9 and TRBJ1-4 for the parts outside the CDR3, the full variable domain is DTGVSQNPRHKITKRGQNVTFRCDPISEHNRLYWYRQTLGQGPEFLTYFQNEAQLEKSRLLSDRFSAERPKGSFSTLEIQRTEQGDSAMYLCASSPLDRGSEKLFFGSGTQLSVL.

The chain carries TRBV5-1 and TRBJ2-7; the TCRdb call, TRBD1, lacks DNA for checking. The CDR3 spans 16 residues. CDR1 SGHRS and CDR2 YFSETQ come from the germline V gene. CDR3 region: CASSSLGVQGWNEQYF. Full variable domain (rest looked up from reference TRBV5-1 and TRBJ2-7): KAGVTQTPRYLIKTRGQQVTLSCSPISGHRSVSWYQQTPGQGLQFLFEYFSETQRNKGNFPGRFSGRQFSNSRSEMNVSTLELGDSALYLCASSSLGVQGWNEQYFGPGTRLTVT.

The chain links TRBV28 to TRBJ1-2; without DNA, the TCRdb call of TRBD1 cannot be checked. Germline CDR1 is MDHEN and CDR2 is SYDVKM. The CDR3 runs 12 residues. The CDR3 reads CASMGLRHGYTF.

This chain connects TRBV11-2 to TRBJ2-1; TCRdb's D gene call, TRBD2, goes unchecked for lack of DNA. This CDR3 region has 15 residues. Germline V gene lookup returns CDR1 SGHAT and CDR2 FQNNGV. CDR3 amino acids: CASSPPGLSKAEQFF.

The V gene is TRBV24-1, the J gene TRBJ2-1; the TCRdb call, TRBD2, lacks DNA for checking. There are 16 residues in the CDR3. The germline V gene has CDR1 KGHDR and CDR2 SFDVKD. CDR3 protein: CATSDFLAGVLNEQFF.

The chain couples TRBV11-3 to TRBJ2-1; lacking DNA, the TRBD1 call made by TCRdb goes unchecked. The CDR3 runs 17 residues. Per the germline V gene, CDR1 is SGHNT and CDR2 is YENEEA. The CDR3 is CASSLDQHLGAYNEQFF.

The gene calls are TRBV19 and TRBJ2-7; lacking DNA, the TRBD2 call made by TCRdb goes unchecked. The V gene's germline CDR1 is LNHDA and CDR2 SQIVND (reference sequence). This CDR3 spans 14 amino acids. CDR3 in amino acids: CATSIRDSSYEQYF.

The chain employs TRBV29-1 and TRBJ2-7; TCRdb's D call of TRBD2 is untestable without DNA. The CDR3 sequence is 14 residues long. Germline V gives CDR1 SQVTM, CDR2 ANQGSEA. CDR3 amino acids: CSVVWARLSHEQYF.

J is TRBJ2-2 and V is TRBV5-1; checking the TCRdb D call of TRBD2 is not possible without DNA. CDR1 SGHRS and CDR2 YFSETQ come from the germline V gene. This CDR3 contains 15 residues. The CDR3 loop reads CASSPGLAATGELFF.

This chain connects TRBV5-1 to TRBJ2-7; the TCRdb call, TRBD1, lacks DNA for checking. The CDR3 loop spans 15 amino acids. CDR1 and CDR2 from the germline V gene are SGHRS and YFSETQ. The CDR3 spells CASSPSTGVSYEQYF.

This CDR3 is CASSFSFQRGDTQYF. This sequence joins TRBV7-2 and TRBJ2-3. Germline CDR1 reads SGHTA; CDR2 reads FQGNSA. The CDR3 consists of 15 residues.

The rearrangement uses TRBV18 and TRBJ2-3; checking the TCRdb D call of TRBD2 is not possible without DNA. The CDR3 length is 16 residues. CDR1 and CDR2 from the germline V gene are KGHSH and LQKENI. The chain's CDR3 is CASSPFTSGSEDTQYF.

This chain links TRBV29-1 with TRBJ2-3; absent DNA, TCRdb's TRBD1 call cannot be checked. The germline V gene has CDR1 SQVTM and CDR2 ANQGSEA. The CDR3 has 15 residues. The CDR3 loop is CSVARTGIPPDTQYF.

This chain links TRBV20-1 with TRBJ2-1; TCRdb names TRBD2, which stays unverified in the absence of DNA. The length of the CDR3 is 17 residues. CDR1 and CDR2 from the germline V gene are DFQATT and SNEGSKA (reference sequence). The CDR3 protein is CSANSPGLAGGPHEQFF.

The chain joins TRBV29-1 to TRBJ2-1; TCRdb calls TRBD2, which cannot be checked without DNA. CDR3 size: 13 residues. The V gene's germline CDR1 is SQVTM and CDR2 ANQGSEA. CDR3 amino acids: CSVVAGALVEQFF.

This chain uses TRBV18 with TRBJ2-5. The V gene's germline CDR1 is KGHSH and CDR2 LQKENI. The CDR3 has 15 residues. The CDR3 sequence is CASSPLRADQETQYF.

This chain links TRBV29-1 with TRBJ2-1; TCRdb's D call, TRBD2, is unchecked because there is no DNA. Germline assignment: CDR1 SQVTM and CDR2 ANQGSEA. The CDR3 extends over 16 amino acids. The CDR3 spells CSVGGFTSGVYNEQFF.

The chain links TRBV7-2 to TRBJ1-2; TCRdb's D gene call, TRBD1, goes unchecked for lack of DNA. Germline assignment: CDR1 SGHTA and CDR2 FQGNSA. The CDR3 runs to 15 residues. Here the CDR3 reads CASSSGQASNYGYTF.